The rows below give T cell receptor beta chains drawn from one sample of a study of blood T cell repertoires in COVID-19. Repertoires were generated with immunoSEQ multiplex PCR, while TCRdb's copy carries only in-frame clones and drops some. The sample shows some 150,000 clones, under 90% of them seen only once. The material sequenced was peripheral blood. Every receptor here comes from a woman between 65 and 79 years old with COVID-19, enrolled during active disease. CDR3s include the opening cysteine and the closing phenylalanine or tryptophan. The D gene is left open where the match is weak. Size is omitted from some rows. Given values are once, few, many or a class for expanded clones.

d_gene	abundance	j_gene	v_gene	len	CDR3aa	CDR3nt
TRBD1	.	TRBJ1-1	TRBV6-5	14	CASSSLDRGTEAFF	TGTGCCAGCAGTTCCCTGGACAGGGGGACTGAAGCTTTCTTT
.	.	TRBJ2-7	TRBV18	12	CASSPRSYEQYF	TGTGCCAGCTCACCACGCAGCTACGAGCAGTACTTC
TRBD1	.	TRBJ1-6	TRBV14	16	CASSQEGQGNNSPLHF	TGTGCCAGCAGCCAAGAGGGACAGGGGAATAATTCACCCCTCCACTTT
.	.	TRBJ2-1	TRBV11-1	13	CASRLFTGNEQFF	TGTGCCAGCAGGTTATTTACAGGCAATGAGCAGTTCTTC
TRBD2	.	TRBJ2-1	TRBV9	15	CASSDLAGAYNEQFF	TGTGCCAGCAGCGACCTAGCGGGGGCTTACAATGAGCAGTTCTTC
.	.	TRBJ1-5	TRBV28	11	CASSSYKPQHF	TGTGCCAGCAGTTCTTACAAGCCCCAGCATTTT
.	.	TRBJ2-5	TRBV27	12	CASSASGETQYF	TGTGCCAGCAGTGCTTCAGGAGAGACCCAGTACTTC
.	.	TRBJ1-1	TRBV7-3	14	CASSLGRGNTEAFF	TGTGCCAGCAGCTTAGGGCGGGGGAACACTGAAGCTTTCTTT
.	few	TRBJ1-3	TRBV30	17	CAWRRRAGERGGNTIYF	TGTGCCTGGAGAAGGAGGGCAGGCGAACGAGGAGGAAACACCATATATTTT
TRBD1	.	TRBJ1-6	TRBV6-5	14	CASSRTGQDSPLHF	TGTGCCAGCAGCCGGACAGGGCAGGATTCACCCCTCCACTTT
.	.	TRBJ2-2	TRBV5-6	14	CASSLDRSTGELFF	TGTGCCAGCAGCTTGGACAGGAGCACCGGGGAGCTGTTTTTT
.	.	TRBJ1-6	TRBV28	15	CASNLGDTYNSPLHF	TGTGCCAGCAATCTTGGGGACACATATAATTCACCCCTCCACTTT
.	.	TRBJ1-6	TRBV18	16	CASSPLPRQENSPLHF	TGTGCCAGCTCACCCCTCCCGAGACAGGAGAATTCACCCCTCCACTTT
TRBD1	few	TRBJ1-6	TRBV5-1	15	CASSPQDRSGTPLHF	TGCGCCAGCAGCCCACAGGACAGGTCAGGGACACCCCTCCACTTT
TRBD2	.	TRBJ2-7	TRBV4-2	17	CASSQEVSGAGSYEQYF	TGTGCCAGCAGCCAAGAGGTTAGCGGAGCGGGATCCTACGAGCAGTACTTC
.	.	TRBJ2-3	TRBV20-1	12	CSASRTADTQYF	TGCAGTGCTAGTCGTACGGCAGATACGCAGTATTTT
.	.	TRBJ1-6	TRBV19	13	CASSTRVDSPLHF	TGTGCCAGTAGTACCAGGGTAGACTCACCCCTCCACTTT
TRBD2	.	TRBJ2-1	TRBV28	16	CASGGYGLALSNEQFF	TGTGCCAGCGGGGGATATGGACTAGCGCTTTCTAATGAGCAGTTCTTC
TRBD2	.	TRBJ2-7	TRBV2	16	CASARDLSGRPYEQYF	TGTGCCAGCGCCCGAGACCTTAGCGGGAGGCCCTACGAGCAGTACTTC
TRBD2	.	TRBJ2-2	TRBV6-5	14	CASIQGTSPGELFF	TGTGCCAGCATCCAGGGGACTAGCCCCGGGGAGCTGTTTTTT
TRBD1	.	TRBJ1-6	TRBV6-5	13	CASRDRVLTPLHF	TGTGCCAGCCGGGACAGGGTTTTGACACCCCTCCACTTT
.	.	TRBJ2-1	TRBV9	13	CASSVEPTNEQFF	TGTGCCAGCAGCGTGGAGCCTACAAATGAGCAGTTCTTC
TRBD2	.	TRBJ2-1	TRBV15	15	CATSKAGGGSNEQFF	TGTGCCACCAGCAAGGCGGGCGGGGGGAGTAATGAGCAGTTCTTC
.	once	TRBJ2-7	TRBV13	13	CASSQEGQREQYF	TGTGCCAGCAGCCAGGAAGGACAGAGAGAGCAGTACTTC
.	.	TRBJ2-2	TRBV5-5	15	CASSLMTQNTGELFF	TGTGCCAGCAGCTTGATGACACAGAACACCGGGGAGCTGTTTTTT
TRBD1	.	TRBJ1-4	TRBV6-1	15	CASSYGGTGTEKLFF	TGTGCCAGCAGCTACGGGGGGACAGGAACTGAAAAACTGTTTTTT
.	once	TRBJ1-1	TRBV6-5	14	CASSYRGGNTEAFF	TGTGCCAGCAGTTACAGGGGGGGGAACACTGAAGCTTTCTTT
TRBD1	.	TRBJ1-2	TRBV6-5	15	CASSYSGTATYGYTF	TGTGCCAGCAGTTACTCAGGGACAGCAACCTATGGCTACACCTTC
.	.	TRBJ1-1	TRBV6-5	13	CASMRQLNTEAFF	TGTGCCAGCATGAGACAACTGAACACTGAAGCTTTCTTT
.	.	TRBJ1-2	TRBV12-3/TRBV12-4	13	CASSFGQIYGYTF	TGTGCCAGCAGTTTCGGACAGATCTATGGCTACACCTTC
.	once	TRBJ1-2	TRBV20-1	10	CSAREQRITF	TGCAGTGCTAGAGAACAGCGGATCACCTTC
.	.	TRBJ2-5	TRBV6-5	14	CASDPGFGSETQYF	TGTGCTAGCGATCCAGGGTTTGGTTCTGAGACCCAGTACTTC